A selection of T cell receptor beta chains follows, all from one sample in a study of T cell responses to AZD1222 COVID-19 vaccine. This table comes from immunoSEQ multiplex PCR, and its TCRdb copy is limited to in-frame clones, with some not included. The sample records about 140,000 clones, less than 95% being singletons. Sequenced material: peripheral blood, taken 28 days after the second dose of the MenACWY control vaccine. These receptors were obtained from an adult who received the MenACWY meningococcal vaccine as a control. Both conserved end residues are part of each CDR3. Each record gives: J gene, V gene, clone size, CDR3 protein. A row's size may be missing; if present it is once, few, many or a size class.

j_gene: TRBJ2-2; v_gene: TRBV2; abundance: .; CDR3aa: CASRGLASLQGELFF
j_gene: TRBJ1-6; v_gene: TRBV25-1; abundance: .; CDR3aa: CASSNTGAASPLHF
j_gene: TRBJ2-1; v_gene: TRBV28; abundance: .; CDR3aa: CASSSSSGVSYNEQFF
j_gene: TRBJ2-2; v_gene: TRBV24-1; abundance: .; CDR3aa: CATSDLRQGFGELFF
j_gene: TRBJ1-5; v_gene: TRBV24-1; abundance: once; CDR3aa: CATSDRTDSNQPQHF
j_gene: TRBJ1-1; v_gene: TRBV19; abundance: once; CDR3aa: CASSYRDTEAFF
j_gene: TRBJ2-7; v_gene: TRBV18; abundance: .; CDR3aa: CASSPPGLADEQYF
j_gene: TRBJ2-7; v_gene: TRBV7-2; abundance: .; CDR3aa: CASSKPSGSFYEQYF
j_gene: TRBJ1-2; v_gene: TRBV20-1; abundance: .; CDR3aa: CSAPNYGYTF
j_gene: TRBJ2-1; v_gene: TRBV19; abundance: .; CDR3aa: CASRPAGTVNEQFF
j_gene: TRBJ2-4; v_gene: TRBV18; abundance: .; CDR3aa: CASSPGKENIQYF
j_gene: TRBJ1-2; v_gene: TRBV19; abundance: .; CDR3aa: CASSIALGQGHGYTF
j_gene: TRBJ2-1; v_gene: TRBV7-8; abundance: .; CDR3aa: CASSFEGPYNEQFF
j_gene: TRBJ2-1; v_gene: TRBV7-9; abundance: .; CDR3aa: CASSSRDSGWYNEQFF
j_gene: TRBJ2-7; v_gene: TRBV7-9; abundance: .; CDR3aa: CASSLAGSYEQYF
j_gene: TRBJ2-7; v_gene: TRBV5-1; abundance: .; CDR3aa: CASSFTGSGTGSYEQYF
j_gene: TRBJ1-1; v_gene: TRBV11-2; abundance: .; CDR3aa: CASSASIGTEAFF
j_gene: TRBJ1-3; v_gene: TRBV19; abundance: .; CDR3aa: CASRAFGNTIYF
j_gene: TRBJ1-6; v_gene: TRBV5-4; abundance: .; CDR3aa: CASSVEAGGRGSPLHF
j_gene: TRBJ2-7; v_gene: TRBV19; abundance: .; CDR3aa: CASSIGTSYEQYF
j_gene: TRBJ1-6; v_gene: TRBV2; abundance: .; CDR3aa: CASRTDRNNSPLHF
j_gene: TRBJ1-2; v_gene: TRBV14; abundance: .; CDR3aa: CASSRKTQGAFNYGYTF
j_gene: TRBJ1-1; v_gene: TRBV6-5; abundance: .; CDR3aa: CASSYSGSLNTEAFF
j_gene: TRBJ2-3; v_gene: TRBV6-2/TRBV6-3; abundance: .; CDR3aa: CASSYRLAGVGGVDTQYF
j_gene: TRBJ1-4; v_gene: TRBV2; abundance: .; CDR3aa: CASSPGHRNEKLFF
j_gene: TRBJ2-1; v_gene: TRBV7-2; abundance: .; CDR3aa: CASSLMQGAGNEQFF
j_gene: TRBJ1-5; v_gene: TRBV15; abundance: once; CDR3aa: CATSRVRQGPQHF
j_gene: TRBJ2-3; v_gene: TRBV6-1; abundance: .; CDR3aa: CASSVRFETGTDTQYF
j_gene: TRBJ2-5; v_gene: TRBV3-1/TRBV3-2; abundance: .; CDR3aa: CASSPDRNVQETQYF
j_gene: TRBJ1-5; v_gene: TRBV15; abundance: .; CDR3aa: CATSRDQGYQPQHF
j_gene: TRBJ1-6; v_gene: TRBV28; abundance: .; CDR3aa: CASSFHQSNSPLHF
j_gene: TRBJ2-7; v_gene: TRBV12-3/TRBV12-4; abundance: .; CDR3aa: CASSFTYEQYF
j_gene: TRBJ2-2; v_gene: TRBV10-3; abundance: .; CDR3aa: CAIRGTTNTGELFF
j_gene: TRBJ1-5; v_gene: TRBV5-5; abundance: .; CDR3aa: CASSLAAVYSNQPQHF
j_gene: TRBJ1-5; v_gene: TRBV7-9; abundance: once; CDR3aa: CASSLGYSNQPQHF
j_gene: TRBJ2-7; v_gene: TRBV7-6; abundance: .; CDR3aa: CASSLDPGASSRFF
j_gene: TRBJ2-7; v_gene: TRBV14; abundance: .; CDR3aa: CASSLRSYEQYF
j_gene: TRBJ2-7; v_gene: TRBV7-2; abundance: once; CDR3aa: CASSLRTGGNYEQYF
j_gene: TRBJ2-3; v_gene: TRBV1; abundance: .; CDR3aa: CTSSQEPSGGGTDTQYF
j_gene: TRBJ1-5; v_gene: TRBV6-2/TRBV6-3; abundance: .; CDR3aa: CASSFVFDRVGTQPQHF
j_gene: TRBJ2-1; v_gene: TRBV6-4; abundance: .; CDR3aa: CASSPQLANPAEQFF
j_gene: TRBJ2-5; v_gene: TRBV2; abundance: .; CDR3aa: CASSAQGGETQYF
j_gene: TRBJ1-2; v_gene: TRBV28; abundance: .; CDR3aa: CASSFSGYGYTF
j_gene: TRBJ2-3; v_gene: TRBV12-3/TRBV12-4; abundance: .; CDR3aa: CASSLRYTDTQYF
j_gene: TRBJ2-5; v_gene: TRBV28; abundance: once; CDR3aa: CASSPWTSGRGETQYF
j_gene: TRBJ2-2; v_gene: TRBV5-4; abundance: .; CDR3aa: CASSLDLAGAPGELFF
j_gene: TRBJ1-1; v_gene: TRBV11-2; abundance: .; CDR3aa: CASSLVGSGTAFF
j_gene: TRBJ1-4; v_gene: TRBV4-3; abundance: .; CDR3aa: CASSPNGQGHEKLFF
j_gene: TRBJ1-3; v_gene: TRBV27; abundance: medium-sized; CDR3aa: CASSLSGTGFGNTIYF
j_gene: TRBJ2-3; v_gene: TRBV2; abundance: .; CDR3aa: CASSVRTSGRVTDTQYF
j_gene: TRBJ1-1; v_gene: TRBV19; abundance: .; CDR3aa: CASSPLWGTEAFF
j_gene: TRBJ2-7; v_gene: TRBV12-3/TRBV12-4; abundance: .; CDR3aa: CASTQDTAYEQYF
j_gene: TRBJ1-1; v_gene: TRBV27; abundance: once; CDR3aa: CASSPPGQDSAEAFF
j_gene: TRBJ2-3; v_gene: TRBV9; abundance: .; CDR3aa: CASSVVSQGTDTQYF
j_gene: TRBJ1-1; v_gene: TRBV4-3; abundance: .; CDR3aa: CASSQSSWNTEAFF
j_gene: TRBJ2-7; v_gene: TRBV10-3; abundance: .; CDR3aa: CAISDYTPDYEQYF
j_gene: TRBJ2-1; v_gene: TRBV4-3; abundance: .; CDR3aa: CASSQEGTGAALGQFF
j_gene: TRBJ1-5; v_gene: TRBV19; abundance: .; CDR3aa: CASSMGREPNQPQHF
j_gene: TRBJ2-3; v_gene: TRBV5-1; abundance: .; CDR3aa: CASSFRGTSAGGTDTQYF